This T cell receptor beta chain was sequenced during a study of long-term antiretroviral therapy in people with HIV. General observations from the study: Older ART regimens may have been in use when blood was drawn between the mid-2000s and the late 2010s. Clones showing expansion before ART dominated the repertoire at all time points. Following ART, diversity rose but still fell short of transplant donor controls.

Note on this clone: Its antigen is undetermined.

Running of the v3.0 immunoSEQ assay took place at survey level. Profiling relied on immunoSEQ multiplex PCR, and the TCRdb table lists in-frame clones only, not all of them. In the table there are under 35,000 clones, approximately 96% of which are singletons. Every one of the participants with HIV received treatment in the United States. The sequence derives from a man younger than 45 with HIV. The specimen comprised unsorted PBMCs, sampled 6.5 to 6.9 years after starting antiretroviral therapy.

Written as DNA, the CDR3 is TGCGCCAGCAGCCAAGAGCTGGGACTAGCTACAGATACGCAGTATTTT. This gives the protein CASSQELGLATDTQYF. The chain is built from TRBV4-3 and TRBJ2-3; TRBD2 aligns across 9 bases. V shed 0 bases and J 3 bases; nucleotides not matched to a gene: 4. The V gene's germline CDR1 is LGHNA and CDR2 YSLEER. This CDR3 spans 16 amino acids.